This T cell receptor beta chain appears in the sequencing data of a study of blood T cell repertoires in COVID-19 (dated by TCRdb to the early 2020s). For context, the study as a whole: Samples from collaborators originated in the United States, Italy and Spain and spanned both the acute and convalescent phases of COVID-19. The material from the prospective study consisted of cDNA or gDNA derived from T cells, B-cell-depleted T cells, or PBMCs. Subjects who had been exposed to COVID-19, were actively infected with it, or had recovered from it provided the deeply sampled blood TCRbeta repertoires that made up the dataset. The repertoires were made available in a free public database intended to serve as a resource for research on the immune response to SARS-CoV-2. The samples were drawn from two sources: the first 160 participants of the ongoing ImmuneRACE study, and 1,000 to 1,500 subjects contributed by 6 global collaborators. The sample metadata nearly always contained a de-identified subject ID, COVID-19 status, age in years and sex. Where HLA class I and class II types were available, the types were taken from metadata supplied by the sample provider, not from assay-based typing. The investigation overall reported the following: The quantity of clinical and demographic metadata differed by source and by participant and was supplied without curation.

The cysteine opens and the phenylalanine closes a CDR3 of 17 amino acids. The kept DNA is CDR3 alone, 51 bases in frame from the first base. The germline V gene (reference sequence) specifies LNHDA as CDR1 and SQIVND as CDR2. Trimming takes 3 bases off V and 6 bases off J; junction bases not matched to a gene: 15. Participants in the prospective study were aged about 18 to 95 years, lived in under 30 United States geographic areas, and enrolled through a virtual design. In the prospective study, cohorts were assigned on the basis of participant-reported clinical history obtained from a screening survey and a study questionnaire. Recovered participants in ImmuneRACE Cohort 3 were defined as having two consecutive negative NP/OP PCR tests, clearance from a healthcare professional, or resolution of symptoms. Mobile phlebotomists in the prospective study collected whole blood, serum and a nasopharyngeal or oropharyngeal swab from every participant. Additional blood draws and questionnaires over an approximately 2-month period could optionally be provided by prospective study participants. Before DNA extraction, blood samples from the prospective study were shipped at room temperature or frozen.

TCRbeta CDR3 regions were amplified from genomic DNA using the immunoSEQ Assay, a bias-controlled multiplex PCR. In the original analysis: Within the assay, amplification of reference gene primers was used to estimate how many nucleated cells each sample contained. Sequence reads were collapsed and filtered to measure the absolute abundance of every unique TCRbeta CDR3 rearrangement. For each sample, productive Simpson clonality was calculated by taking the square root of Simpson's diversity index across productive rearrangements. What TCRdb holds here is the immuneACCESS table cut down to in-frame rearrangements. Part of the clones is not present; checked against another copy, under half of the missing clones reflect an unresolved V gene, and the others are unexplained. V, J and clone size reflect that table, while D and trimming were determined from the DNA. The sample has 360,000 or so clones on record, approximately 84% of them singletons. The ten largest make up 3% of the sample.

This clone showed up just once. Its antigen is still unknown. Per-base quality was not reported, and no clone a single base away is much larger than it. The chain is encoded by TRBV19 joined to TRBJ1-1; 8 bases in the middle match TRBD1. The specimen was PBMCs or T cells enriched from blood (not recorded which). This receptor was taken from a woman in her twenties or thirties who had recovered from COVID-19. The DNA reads TGTGCCAGTAGTATCGGACGGGACAGGACCAGGGTGGCTGAAGCTTTCTTT. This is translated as CASSIGRDRTRVAEAFF.